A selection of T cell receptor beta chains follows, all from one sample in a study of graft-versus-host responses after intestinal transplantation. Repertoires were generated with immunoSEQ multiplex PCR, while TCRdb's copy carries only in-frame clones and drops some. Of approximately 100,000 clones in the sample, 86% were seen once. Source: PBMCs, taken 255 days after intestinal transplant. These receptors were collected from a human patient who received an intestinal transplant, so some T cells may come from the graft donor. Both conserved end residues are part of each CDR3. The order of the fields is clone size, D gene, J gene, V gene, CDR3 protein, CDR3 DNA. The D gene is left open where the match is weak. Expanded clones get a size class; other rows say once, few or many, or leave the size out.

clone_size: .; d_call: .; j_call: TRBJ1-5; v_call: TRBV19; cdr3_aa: CASSALKISNQPQHF; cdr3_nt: TGTGCCAGTAGTGCCCTAAAAATCAGCAATCAGCCCCAGCATTTT
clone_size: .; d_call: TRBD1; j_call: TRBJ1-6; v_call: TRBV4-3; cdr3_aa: CASSRDRGTYSSPLHF; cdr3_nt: TGCGCCAGCAGCCGAGACAGGGGGACTTATAGTTCACCCCTCCACTTT
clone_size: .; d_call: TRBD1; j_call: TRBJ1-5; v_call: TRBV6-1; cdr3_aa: CASSVDRGHQPQHF; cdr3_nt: TGTGCCAGCAGTGTTGACAGGGGACATCAGCCCCAGCATTTT
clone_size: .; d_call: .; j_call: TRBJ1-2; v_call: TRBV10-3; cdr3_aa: CAISRAGDYGYTF; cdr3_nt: TGTGCCATCAGTCGGGCAGGGGATTATGGCTACACCTTC
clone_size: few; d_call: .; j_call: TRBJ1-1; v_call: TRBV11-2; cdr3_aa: CASSLARRMVFF; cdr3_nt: TGTGCCAGCAGCTTAGCAAGAAGGATGGTTTTCTTT
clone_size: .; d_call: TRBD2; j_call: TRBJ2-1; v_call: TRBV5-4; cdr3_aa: CASTMGLAGGINEQFF; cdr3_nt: TGTGCCAGCACCATGGGACTAGCGGGGGGTATTAATGAGCAGTTCTTC
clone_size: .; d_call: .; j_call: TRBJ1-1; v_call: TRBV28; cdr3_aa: CASSFPGSTEAFF; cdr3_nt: TGTGCCAGCAGTTTTCCCGGGAGCACTGAAGCTTTCTTT
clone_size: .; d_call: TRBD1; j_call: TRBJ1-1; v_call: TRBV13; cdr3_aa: CASSLGGTGGTEAFF; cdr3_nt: TGTGCCAGCAGCTTAGGCGGGACAGGTGGAACTGAAGCTTTCTTT
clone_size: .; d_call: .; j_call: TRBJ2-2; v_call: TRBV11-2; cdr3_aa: CAWGENTGELFF; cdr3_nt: TGTGCTTGGGGGGAAAACACCGGGGAGCTGTTTTTT
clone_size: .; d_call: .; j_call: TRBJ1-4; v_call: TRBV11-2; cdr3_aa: CASSLLTGDNEKLFF; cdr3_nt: TGTGCCAGCAGCCTGCTAACCGGCGATAATGAAAAACTGTTTTTT
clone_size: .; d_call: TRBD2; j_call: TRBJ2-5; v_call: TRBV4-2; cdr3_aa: CASSQEGPGTKETQYF; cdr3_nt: TGTGCCAGCAGCCAAGAGGGACCCGGGACTAAAGAGACCCAGTACTTC
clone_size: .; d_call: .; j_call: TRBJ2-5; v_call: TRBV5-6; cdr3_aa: CASSHQGRGETQYF; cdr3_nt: TGTGCCAGCAGCCACCAGGGCAGGGGAGAGACCCAGTACTTC
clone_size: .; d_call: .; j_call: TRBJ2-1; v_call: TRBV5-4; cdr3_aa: CASISQREGEQFF; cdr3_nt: TGTGCCAGCATCTCCCAGCGAGAGGGTGAGCAGTTCTTC
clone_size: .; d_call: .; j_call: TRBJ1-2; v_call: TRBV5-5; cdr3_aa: CASSLTSADGYTF; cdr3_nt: TGTGCCAGCAGCTTAACTTCGGCTGATGGCTACACCTTC
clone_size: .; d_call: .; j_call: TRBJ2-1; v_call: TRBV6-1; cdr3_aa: CASTGRFQGYNEQFF; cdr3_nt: TGTGCCAGCACCGGGCGATTTCAGGGATACAATGAGCAGTTCTTC
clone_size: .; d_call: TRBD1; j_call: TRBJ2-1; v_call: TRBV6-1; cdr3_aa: CASSARDRYAEQFF; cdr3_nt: TGTGCCAGCAGTGCCCGGGACAGGTATGCGGAGCAGTTCTTC
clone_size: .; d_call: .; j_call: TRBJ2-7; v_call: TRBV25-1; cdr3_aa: CASSDRGDTYEQYF; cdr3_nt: TGTGCCAGCAGTGACAGGGGCGATACCTACGAGCAGTACTTC
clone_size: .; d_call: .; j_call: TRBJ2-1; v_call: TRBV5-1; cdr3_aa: CASSLTSVNEQFF; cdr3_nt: TGCGCCAGCAGCTTGACGTCCGTAAATGAGCAGTTCTTC
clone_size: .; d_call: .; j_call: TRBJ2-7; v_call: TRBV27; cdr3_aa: CASSTRGWTHYEQYF; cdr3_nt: TGTGCCAGCAGTACCAGAGGTTGGACACACTACGAGCAGTACTTC
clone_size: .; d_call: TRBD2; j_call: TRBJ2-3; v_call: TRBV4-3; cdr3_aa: CASSQRTTSGGADTQYF; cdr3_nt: TGCGCCAGCAGCCAACGAACGACTAGCGGGGGGGCAGATACGCAGTATTTT
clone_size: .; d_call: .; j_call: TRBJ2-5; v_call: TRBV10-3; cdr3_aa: CAISEDTPRETQYF; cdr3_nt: TGTGCCATCAGTGAGGACACACCCAGGGAGACCCAGTACTTC
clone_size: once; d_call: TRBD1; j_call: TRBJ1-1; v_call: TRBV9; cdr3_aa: CASSVGGQGVNTEAFF; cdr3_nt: TGTGCCAGCAGCGTAGGTGGACAGGGGGTGAACACTGAAGCTTTCTTT
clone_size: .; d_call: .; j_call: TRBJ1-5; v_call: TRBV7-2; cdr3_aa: CASSLALGGNQPQHF; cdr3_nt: TGTGCCAGCAGCTTAGCTCTAGGGGGCAATCAGCCCCAGCATTTT
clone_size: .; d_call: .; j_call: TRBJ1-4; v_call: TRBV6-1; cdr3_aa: CASSAGQKTEKLFF; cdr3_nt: TGTGCCAGCAGTGCCGGACAGAAGACCGAAAAACTGTTTTTT
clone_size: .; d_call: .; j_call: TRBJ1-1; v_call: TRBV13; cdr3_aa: CASTRRANTEAFF; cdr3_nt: TGTGCCAGCACCCGGCGGGCGAACACTGAAGCTTTCTTT
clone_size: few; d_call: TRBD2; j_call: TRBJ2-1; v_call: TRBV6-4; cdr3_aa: CASSEGLGPHNEQFF; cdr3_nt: TGTGCCAGCAGTGAGGGACTAGGTCCCCACAATGAGCAGTTCTTC
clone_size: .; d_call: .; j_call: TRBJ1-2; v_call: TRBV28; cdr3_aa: CASRPPTLNYGYTF; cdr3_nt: TGTGCCAGCAGACCCCCAACACTGAACTATGGCTACACCTTC
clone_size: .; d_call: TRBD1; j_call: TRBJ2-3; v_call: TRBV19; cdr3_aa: CASNEAGGYTDTQYF; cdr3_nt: TGTGCCAGTAATGAGGCAGGGGGCTACACAGATACGCAGTATTTT
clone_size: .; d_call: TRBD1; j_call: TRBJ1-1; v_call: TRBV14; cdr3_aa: CASSQSHRDRGLETEAFF; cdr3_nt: TGTGCCAGCAGCCAATCTCACCGGGACAGGGGGCTTGAGACTGAAGCTTTCTTT
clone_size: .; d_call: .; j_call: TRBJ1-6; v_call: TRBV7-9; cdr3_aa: CASSPSGSNSPLHF; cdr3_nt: TGTGCCAGCAGCCCTTCGGGCTCTAATTCACCCCTCCACTTT
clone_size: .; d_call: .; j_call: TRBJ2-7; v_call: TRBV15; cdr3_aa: CATSREGSYEQYF; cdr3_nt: TGTGCCACCAGCAGAGAGGGTTCCTACGAGCAGTACTTC
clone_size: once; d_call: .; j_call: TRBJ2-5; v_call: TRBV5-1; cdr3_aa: CASSLYAGFETQYF; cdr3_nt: TGCGCCAGCAGCTTGTACGCGGGATTCGAGACCCAGTACTTC
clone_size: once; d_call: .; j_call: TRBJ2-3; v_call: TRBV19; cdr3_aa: CASSIGTVTDTQYF; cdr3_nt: TGTGCCAGTAGTATAGGGACAGTCACAGATACGCAGTATTTT
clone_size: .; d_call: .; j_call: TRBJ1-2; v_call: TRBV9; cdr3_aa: CASSVGQNYGYTF; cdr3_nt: TGTGCCAGCAGCGTGGGGCAGAACTATGGCTACACCTTC
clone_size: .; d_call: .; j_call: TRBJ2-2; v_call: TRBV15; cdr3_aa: CATSRQANTGELFF; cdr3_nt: TGTGCCACCAGCAGACAAGCGAACACCGGGGAGCTGTTTTTT
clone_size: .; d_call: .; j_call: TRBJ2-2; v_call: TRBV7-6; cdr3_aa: CASSLRTGTGELFF; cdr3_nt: TGTGCCAGCAGCTTGAGAACAGGGACCGGGGAGCTGTTTTTT
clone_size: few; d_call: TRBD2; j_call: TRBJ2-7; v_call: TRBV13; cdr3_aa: CASSLRGGLRGEQYF; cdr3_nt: TGTGCCAGCAGCTTACGGGGGGGCCTCCGGGGAGAGCAGTACTTC
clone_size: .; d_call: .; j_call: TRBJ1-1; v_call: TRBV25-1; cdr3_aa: CASSELTAAFF; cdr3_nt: TGTGCCAGCAGTGAGTTGACAGCAGCTTTCTTT
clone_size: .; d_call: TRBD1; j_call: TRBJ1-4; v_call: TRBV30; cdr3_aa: CARTGGTAKSEKLFF; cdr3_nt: TGTGCCAGGACAGGGGGAACTGCAAAGTCGGAAAAACTGTTTTTT
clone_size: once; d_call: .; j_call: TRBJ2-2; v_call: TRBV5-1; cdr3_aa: CASSLIIANTGELFF; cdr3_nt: TGCGCCAGCAGCTTGATCATCGCGAACACCGGGGAGCTGTTTTTT
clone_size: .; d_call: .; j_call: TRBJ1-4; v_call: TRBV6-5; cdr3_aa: CASSYSGRIGEKLFF; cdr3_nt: TGTGCCAGCAGTTACTCAGGACGGATAGGAGAAAAACTGTTTTTT
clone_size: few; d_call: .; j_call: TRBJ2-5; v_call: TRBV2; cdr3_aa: CASSEGRARRAQETQYF; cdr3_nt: TGTGCCAGCAGTGAAGGGCGGGCTAGGCGAGCCCAAGAGACCCAGTACTTC
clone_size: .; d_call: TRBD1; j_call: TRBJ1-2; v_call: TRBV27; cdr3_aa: CASGTANNYGYTF; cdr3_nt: TGTGCCAGCGGGACAGCTAACAACTATGGCTACACCTTC
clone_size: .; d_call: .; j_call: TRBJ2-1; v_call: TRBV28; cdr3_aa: CASMGTNYNEQFF; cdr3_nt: TGTGCCAGCATGGGCACAAACTACAATGAGCAGTTCTTC
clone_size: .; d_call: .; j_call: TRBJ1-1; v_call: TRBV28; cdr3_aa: CAVDGLNTEAFF; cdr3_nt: TGTGCCGTCGACGGCTTGAACACTGAAGCTTTCTTT
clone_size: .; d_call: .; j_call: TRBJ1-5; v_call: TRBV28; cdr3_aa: CASSYPPKYSNQPQHF; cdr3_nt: TGTGCCAGCAGTTACCCGCCTAAATATAGCAATCAGCCCCAGCATTTT
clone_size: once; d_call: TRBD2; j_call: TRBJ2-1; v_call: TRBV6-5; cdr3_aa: CASSPGLAVNNEQFF; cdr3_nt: TGTGCCAGCAGTCCCGGACTAGCGGTTAACAATGAGCAGTTCTTC
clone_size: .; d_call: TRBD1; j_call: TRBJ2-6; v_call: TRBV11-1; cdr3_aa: CASDRAPGANVLTF; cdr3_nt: TGTGCCAGCGACAGGGCCCCGGGGGCCAACGTCCTGACTTTC